This entry concerns a single T cell receptor (beta chain). This record comes from a study of shared T cell receptors in the human thymus. Method: immunoSEQ multiplex PCR; TCRdb's copy keeps in-frame clones and lacks some. The repertoire holds a few hundred thousand clones, with approximately 95% as singletons. Germline assignment: CDR1 LNHDA and CDR2 SQIVND (reference sequence). With 5 bases clipped from V and 7 bases from J, the junction kept 4 bases outside the gene matches. The CDR3 has 13 amino acids. This sequence originates from a human donor. The specimen sequenced was thymocytes. V and J are TRBV19 and TRBJ1-5; 8 bases fit TRBD1. CDR3 loop: CASSQGARQPQHF. The CDR3 nucleotides read TGTGCCAGTAGTCAGGGGGCGAGACAGCCCCAGCATTTT.